These T cell receptor beta chains were read from a single sample in a study of T cells in Graves' hyperthyroidism and ophthalmopathy. A single record per CDR3 protein comes from TCRdb applying MiXCR to the multiplex PCR reads. The data contain 330,000 or so distinct CDR3 sequences, 18% of them singletons. Material: blood. These receptors originate from a woman in her 40s with Graves' ophthalmopathy. The CDR3 runs from the conserved cysteine through the conserved F or W. A D gene is named only where the DNA matches it firmly. Size tells how often a clone was seen (once, few, many) or the class of an expanded clone, and some rows leave it out.

CDR3,DNA,D,J,size,V
CASTLVGEGETQYF,TGTGCCAGCACCCTAGTCGGGGAGGGAGAGACCCAGTACTTC,TRBD2,TRBJ2-5,NA,TRBV28
CASSPADGLMGETQYF,TGTGCCAGCAGTCCAGCGGACGGTCTCATGGGGGAGACCCAGTACTTC,NA,TRBJ2-5,many,TRBV28
CASSYSLRGGQGVHEQYF,TGTGCCAGCAGTTACTCGCTAAGGGGCGGACAGGGTGTCCACGAGCAGTACTTC,TRBD1,TRBJ2-7,many,TRBV6-2/TRBV6-3
CAISESSEQETQYF,TGTGCCATCAGTGAGTCGAGCGAGCAAGAGACCCAGTACTTC,NA,TRBJ2-5,many,TRBV10-3
CASSFYRLQTTYEQYF,TGTGCCAGCAGTTTTTATCGGCTCCAGACTACCTACGAGCAGTACTTC,NA,TRBJ2-7,many,TRBV12-3/TRBV12-4
CASRTGLAGQETQYF,TGTGCCAGCAGAACGGGACTAGCGGGCCAAGAGACCCAGTACTTC,TRBD2,TRBJ2-5,many,TRBV2
CASSSLLVYEQYF,TGTGCCAGCAGCTCCCTGCTAGTCTACGAGCAGTACTTC,NA,TRBJ2-7,many,TRBV28
CASSLNGQNYGYTF,TGTGCCAGCAGTTTAAATGGACAGAACTATGGCTACACCTTC,NA,TRBJ1-2,many,TRBV12-3/TRBV12-4
CAWPRTGGIDGELFF,TGTGCCTGGCCCAGGACAGGGGGAATAGACGGGGAGCTGTTTTTT,TRBD1,TRBJ2-2,many,TRBV30
CASRPRVDQPQHF,TGTGCCAGCAGGCCAAGGGTCGATCAGCCCCAGCATTTT,NA,TRBJ1-5,many,TRBV12-3/TRBV12-4
CACSGTSDEQYF,TGTGCCTGCTCCGGGACTAGCGACGAGCAGTACTTC,TRBD2,TRBJ2-7,many,TRBV6-1
CASSLITRGWDTEAFF,TGTGCCAGCAGTTTAATCACAAGGGGGTGGGACACTGAAGCTTTCTTT,NA,TRBJ1-1,many,TRBV28
CASSGGHWLEAFF,TGTGCCAGCAGCGGGGGCCATTGGCTTGAAGCTTTCTTT,NA,TRBJ1-1,many,TRBV12-3/TRBV12-4
CSAPRTSQETQYF,TGCAGTGCCCCACGGACTAGCCAAGAGACCCAGTACTTC,TRBD2,TRBJ2-5,many,TRBV20-1
CASSPYGAGPQHF,TGTGCCAGCAGTCCATACGGGGCCGGGCCCCAGCATTTT,NA,TRBJ1-5,many,TRBV2
CASSYRDRVLTEAFF,TGTGCCAGCAGTTACCGGGACAGGGTATTGACTGAAGCTTTCTTT,TRBD1,TRBJ1-1,many,TRBV28
CASSSWDRVDSGNTIYF,TGTGCCAGCAGCTCCTGGGACAGGGTTGATTCTGGAAACACCATATATTTT,TRBD1,TRBJ1-3,NA,TRBV7-8
CASSQVLPDTQYF,TGTGCCAGCAGCCAAGTGCTCCCAGATACGCAGTATTTT,NA,TRBJ2-3,many,TRBV14
CASRPGRGSTDTQYF,TGTGCCAGCAGGCCAGGGCGGGGGAGCACAGATACGCAGTATTTT,TRBD2,TRBJ2-3,NA,TRBV27
CAWSVEGTFPEQFF,TGTGCCTGGAGTGTAGAGGGGACATTCCCTGAGCAGTTCTTC,NA,TRBJ2-1,NA,TRBV30
CASSEDQGAYQPQHF,TGTGCCAGCAGTGAAGATCAAGGGGCCTATCAGCCCCAGCATTTT,NA,TRBJ1-5,many,TRBV6-1
CAWTRGGRSLMNTEAFF,TGTGCCTGGACTAGAGGAGGGCGCTCCTTGATGAACACTGAAGCTTTCTTT,NA,TRBJ1-1,many,TRBV30
CASRHTGLWGDTEAFF,TGTGCCAGCAGACACACAGGGTTATGGGGTGACACTGAAGCTTTCTTT,NA,TRBJ1-1,many,TRBV6-1
CAIMGQLNTEAFF,TGTGCCATCATGGGACAGCTAAACACTGAAGCTTTCTTT,TRBD1,TRBJ1-1,NA,TRBV10-3
CASLRLPGSANTEAFF,TGCGCCAGCCTCCGGCTGCCAGGCAGCGCGAACACTGAAGCTTTCTTT,NA,TRBJ1-1,NA,TRBV5-1
CASSVAGADQPQHF,TGTGCCAGCAGCGTAGCGGGAGCGGATCAGCCCCAGCATTTT,NA,TRBJ1-5,NA,TRBV9
CASSYREDRVGTEAFF,TGTGCCAGCAGTTACCGGGAGGACAGGGTCGGAACTGAAGCTTTCTTT,TRBD1,TRBJ1-1,many,TRBV6-5
CSALSGSVYEQYF,TGCAGTGCCCTTAGCGGGTCCGTTTACGAGCAGTACTTC,TRBD2,TRBJ2-7,many,TRBV20-1
CASSLADYAMETQYF,TGCGCCAGCAGCTTGGCGGACTATGCCATGGAGACCCAGTACTTC,NA,TRBJ2-5,many,TRBV5-1
CASSGTGDSRELFF,TGTGCCAGCAGCGGGACAGGGGATAGCCGGGAGCTGTTTTTT,TRBD1,TRBJ2-2,many,TRBV28
CASSPLVGRFAETQYF,TGTGCCAGCAGCCCGCTGGTTGGGCGGTTCGCAGAGACCCAGTACTTC,NA,TRBJ2-5,many,TRBV7-9
CASSWGTSGNGEPGETQYF,TGTGCCAGCAGCTGGGGGACTAGCGGGAATGGAGAACCAGGAGAGACCCAGTACTTC,TRBD2,TRBJ2-5,many,TRBV7-9
CSADRTGHGYTF,TGCAGTGCAGACAGGACAGGGCACGGCTACACCTTC,TRBD1,TRBJ1-2,many,TRBV20-1
CASSSKLGLLGLAGGKTGELFF,TGTGCCAGCAGCTCGAAACTGGGACTGCTGGGACTAGCGGGAGGCAAAACCGGGGAGCTGTTTTTT,TRBD2,TRBJ2-2,many,TRBV7-1
CASSLGRAVYEQYF,TGTGCCAGCAGCTTAGGACGTGCAGTATACGAGCAGTACTTC,NA,TRBJ2-7,few,TRBV7-2
CASSLAGGDSPLHF,TGCGCCAGCAGCTTGGCCGGGGGGGATTCACCCCTCCACTTT,NA,TRBJ1-6,NA,TRBV5-1
CASSLAGITEAFF,TGTGCCAGCAGTTTGGCAGGGATCACTGAAGCTTTCTTT,NA,TRBJ1-1,many,TRBV12-3/TRBV12-4
CASRKELAGWFYEQYF,TGTGCCAGCAGGAAAGAGCTAGCGGGATGGTTCTACGAGCAGTACTTC,TRBD2,TRBJ2-7,NA,TRBV2
CASSGPGGVTEAFF,TGTGCCAGCAGCGGCCCAGGCGGAGTTACTGAAGCTTTCTTT,NA,TRBJ1-1,few,TRBV7-2
CASSPTGAGNTIYF,TGTGCCAGCAGTCCGACAGGGGCTGGAAACACCATATATTTT,TRBD1,TRBJ1-3,many,TRBV27
CATSDLGGARANTGELFF,TGTGCCACCAGTGATTTGGGGGGGGCACGCGCGAACACCGGGGAGCTGTTTTTT,NA,TRBJ2-2,many,TRBV24-1
CASSQGTGDPYEQYF,TGCGCCAGCAGCCAAGGGACAGGGGATCCCTACGAGCAGTACTTC,TRBD1,TRBJ2-7,many,TRBV4-1
CASSEISGRGGQETQYF,TGCGCCAGCAGCGAAATTAGCGGGAGGGGAGGTCAAGAGACCCAGTACTTC,TRBD2,TRBJ2-5,many,TRBV5-1
CASSSGQGGTGNTIYF,TGTGCCAGCAGCTCGGGACAGGGTGGGACTGGAAACACCATATATTTT,TRBD1,TRBJ1-3,few,TRBV6-1
CSATSGVQETQYF,TGCAGCGCTACGTCGGGGGTCCAAGAGACCCAGTACTTC,NA,TRBJ2-5,NA,TRBV29-1
CASCGDRMNPYGQYF,TGTGCTAGTTGTGGCGACAGAATGAATCCCTACGGGCAGTACTTC,NA,TRBJ2-7,NA,TRBV12-5
CASSQTVAGTIYF,TGTGCCAGCAGCCAGACCGTGGCGGGCACCATATATTTT,NA,TRBJ1-3,many,TRBV28
CASSPQWVDGYTF,TGTGCCAGCAGCCCCCAGTGGGTGGATGGCTACACCTTC,NA,TRBJ1-2,NA,TRBV7-9
CASSSSGTGVVAEQYF,TGCGCCAGCAGCTCGTCCGGGACAGGGGTGGTTGCGGAGCAGTACTTC,TRBD1,TRBJ2-7,many,TRBV5-1
CARGVEGRVNSGANVLTF,TGTGCCAGGGGGGTTGAGGGGCGAGTTAACTCTGGGGCCAACGTCCTGACTTTC,NA,TRBJ2-6,many,TRBV12-3/TRBV12-4
CASSYLTGIGAFF,TGTGCCAGCAGTTACCTCACAGGGATTGGAGCTTTCTTT,NA,TRBJ1-1,many,TRBV6-2/TRBV6-3
CASSFGGTSGIFYEQYF,TGTGCCAGCAGCTTCGGAGGGACTAGCGGGATTTTCTACGAGCAGTACTTC,TRBD2,TRBJ2-7,many,TRBV11-1